Listed below are T cell receptor beta chains from one sample, sequenced in a study of T cell repertoires in cytomegalovirus infection. No antigens are known for them. TCRdb passed the reads through MiXCR, listing each CDR3 protein once. Here the sample spans some 900,000 distinct CDR3 sequences, approximately 29% being singletons. Sequencing was performed on cultured CD8+ T cells from PBMCs, taken from culture after CMV antigen stimulation. Receptor source: a human donor in good health (CMV status not recorded). Some clones in this sample may be carry-over from other donors' samples. Each CDR3 is given without its conserved first and last residue.

CDR3: ASALGEAF
V: TRBV12-3/TRBV12-4

CDR3: ASSPRGARGYT
V: TRBV7-6

CDR3: ASSYEVSTDTQY
V: TRBV6-5

CDR3: ASSYAAGPKETQY
V: TRBV6-2/TRBV6-3

CDR3: AITPVRDRTGELF
V: TRBV10-3

CDR3: SASLGNYGYT
V: TRBV20-1

CDR3: ASTSSASGQVTGELF
V: TRBV7-9

CDR3: ASSLGAGITDTQY
V: TRBV7-6

CDR3: ASSEFSVRRRGYT
V: TRBV6-1

CDR3: ASSFGEGDYEQY
V: TRBV7-9

CDR3: ASSDLSRQGEQY
V: TRBV7-6

CDR3: ASSLRGLASETQY
V: TRBV7-6

CDR3: ASSPTTPAYTEAF
V: TRBV6-2/TRBV6-3

CDR3: ASSLGRDTTNYGYT
V: TRBV7-8

CDR3: AISEPWTGTGSPLH
V: TRBV10-3

CDR3: ASSFPGNTLH
V: TRBV27

CDR3: SVASGELF
V: TRBV29-1

CDR3: TSSQGQGHTGELF
V: TRBV4-1

CDR3: ASSSPRQGREAF
V: TRBV28

CDR3: VSSEPGRAVYGYT
V: TRBV6-1

CDR3: ASSPGTGGRQPQH
V: TRBV7-9

CDR3: ASSPMRTGGTLGNQPQH
V: TRBV18

CDR3: AISEGVRSQETQY
V: TRBV10-3

CDR3: ASSLIGDTDTQY
V: TRBV7-3

CDR3: ASSLGYGGSTDTQY
V: TRBV12-3/TRBV12-4

CDR3: ASSPSRGEGVQPQH
V: TRBV27

CDR3: ASSSTSGDTGELF
V: TRBV7-9

CDR3: ASSTPREMNTEAF
V: TRBV28

CDR3: ASSLPKGRVTDTQY
V: TRBV7-9

CDR3: ASSLISGGYT
V: TRBV7-9

CDR3: ALGAYMNTEAF
V: TRBV9

CDR3: AILRGTGELF
V: TRBV10-3

CDR3: ASSLPFGDRADGNSPLH
V: TRBV7-9

CDR3: ASSFREGLADYNEQF
V: TRBV7-2